Listed here are 7 T cell receptor beta chains from one sample, sequenced in a study of blood T cell repertoires in COVID-19. TCRdb keeps only in-frame clones here, not all; method: immunoSEQ multiplex PCR. The data show about 160,000 clones, approximately 90% seen once. Sequenced sample: peripheral blood. The receptors stem from a man aged 18 to 29 with acute or convalescent COVID-19.

The chain recombines TRBV11-3 with TRBJ2-3, with TRBD1 identical over 7 bases. V shed 5 bases and J 1 base; nucleotides not matched to a gene: 3. The CDR3 has 14 residues. Germline CDR1 reads SGHNT; CDR2 reads YENEEA. CDR3 in DNA: TGTGCCAGCAGCCGGGACAGACGCACAGATACGCAGTATTTT. Encoded protein: CASSRDRRTDTQYF.

The chain joins TRBV11-2 to TRBJ2-7; D remains ambiguous. The CDR3 runs 15 residues. Trimming shortened V by 0 bases and J by 2 bases, and 11 bases separated the two germline ends. The germline gives CDR1 SGHAT, CDR2 FQNNGV. CDR3 DNA: TGTGCCAGCAGCTTAGATTTTAACCTAGCCTACGAGCAGTACTTC. It is translated as CASSLDFNLAYEQYF.

The chain joins TRBV4-1 to TRBJ2-1; D possibly corresponds to TRBD1 (6 bases). V was clipped by 2 bases and J by 7 bases, with 6 bases between them. Germline assignment: CDR1 MGHRA and CDR2 YSYEKL. This CDR3 comprises 12 residues. Here the CDR3 reads CASSQTGNEQFF. For the CDR3, the DNA is TGCGCCAGCAGCCAAACAGGGAATGAGCAGTTCTTC.

The chain recombines TRBV19 with TRBJ1-1; D unclear. V was shortened by 1 base and J by 0 bases, with 12 bases between the two germline ends. This CDR3 has 16 residues. Germline V gives CDR1 LNHDA, CDR2 SQIVND (reference sequence). The CDR3 sequence: CASSIGFGTMNTEAFF. CDR3 sequence (DNA): TGTGCCAGTAGTATAGGTTTCGGCACTATGAACACTGAAGCTTTCTTT.

This chain connects TRBV28 to TRBJ2-7; TRBD2 aligns across 7 bases. This CDR3 contains 17 residues. Germline lookup yields CDR1 MDHEN and CDR2 SYDVKM. V shed 5 bases, J shed 4 bases, and the junction held 17 bases outside the gene matches. The CDR3 nucleotides are TGTGCCAGCAGTGAGACTAGCCTCCCTCAATCTAGATACGAGCAGTACTTC. Its protein is CASSETSLPQSRYEQYF.

The chain is built from TRBV5-1 and TRBJ2-7; 12 bases match TRBD1. CDR3 length: 15 amino acids. J lost 5 bases, V lost 4 bases, and 7 bases had no gene match. From germline, CDR1 is SGHRS and CDR2 YFSETQ. CDR3 residues: CASSLAGTGGNEQYF. The DNA for the CDR3 is TGCGCCAGCAGCCTCGCCGGGACAGGGGGCAACGAGCAGTACTTC.

J is TRBJ1-5 and V is TRBV19; TRBD1 might be the D (5 bases). Germline values: CDR1 LNHDA, CDR2 SQIVND (reference sequence). The CDR3 is made up of 16 amino acids. The V end lost 1 base, the J end lost 4 bases, and 14 bases lay between the germline ends. The CDR3 reads CASSIGAGNANQPQHF. CDR3 nucleotides: TGTGCCAGTAGTATAGGGGCAGGGAATGCGAATCAGCCCCAGCATTTT.